Each of the 8 T cell receptor beta chains below was sequenced from the same sample in a study of T-cell memory formation after mild COVID-19. TCRdb reprocessed the 5' RACE reads via MiXCR and lists one record per CDR3 protein. The repertoire consists of fewer than 400,000 distinct CDR3 sequences, with 13% occurring once and the leading ten covering about a fifth. What was sequenced was PBMCs or a T cell subset sorted from them (not recorded which). The source is a man aged 18 to 35 who had mild COVID-19 (a few samples of this study predate the infection). Cell type and time point are not known.

The CDR3 loop is CSARTQGGPQHF. Here the CDR3 DNA reads TGCAGTGCTAGAACCCAGGGCGGTCCCCAGCATTTT. This rearrangement joins TRBV20-1 to TRBJ1-5, with D possibly matching TRBD1 (5 bases). The CDR3 runs 12 residues. CDR1 is DFQATT, CDR2 SNEGSKA, per germline (reference sequence). V lost 2 bases to trimming and J lost 10 bases, with 12 bases between them.

This clonotype was seen at least ten times. The chain has TRBV5-1 and TRBJ2-2; unclear D gene. The CDR3 covers 14 residues. Germline CDR1 SGHRS, CDR2 YFSETQ. Trimming took 4 bases from V and 2 from J, leaving 9 bases between them. This chain's CDR3 is CASSPTLNTGELFF. The CDR3 DNA follows: TGCGCCAGCAGCCCCACACTTAACACCGGGGAGCTGTTTTTT.

At least ten counts were recorded for this clonotype. The rearrangement links TRBV4-2 to TRBJ1-5, with TRBD1 as a possible D gene (6 bases). Per the germline V gene, CDR1 is LGHNA and CDR2 is YNFKEQ. This CDR3 region has 13 residues. V lost 1 base to trimming and J lost 9 bases, with 10 bases between them. The chain's CDR3 is CASSQGQERPQHF. CDR3 nucleotides: TGTGCCAGCAGCCAAGGACAGGAGAGGCCCCAGCATTTT.

This clonotype was seen repeatedly, ten times or more. The V and J genes are TRBV3-1 and TRBJ2-5, with 8 bases matching TRBD1. Germline V CDR1 and CDR2: LGHDT, YNNKEL (reference sequence). CDR3 size: 13 residues. The V segment lost 3 bases and the J segment 7 bases; nucleotides outside the gene matches: 4. CDR3 in amino acids: CASSQPGGATQYF. Here the CDR3 DNA reads TGTGCCAGCAGCCAGCCAGGGGGCGCGACCCAGTACTTC.

This clonotype showed up many times. The chain carries TRBV12-3 or TRBV12-4 and TRBJ1-2; TRBD1 might be the D (6 bases). The CDR3 runs 15 residues. Trimming pared 6 bases from V and 1 base from J, leaving 15 bases between. CDR3 nucleotides: TGTGCCAGCAGCAGTCGGGGGGCGCATAACTATGGCTACACCTTC. It translates to CASSSRGAHNYGYTF.

This clonotype was counted between two and nine times. The CDR3 is CASSYTDWGETQYF. DNA of the CDR3: TGTGCCAGCAGTTACACGGACTGGGGCGAGACCCAGTACTTC. V and J are TRBV6-5 and TRBJ2-5; D tentatively reads TRBD1 or TRBD2 (5 bases each). Germline V CDR1 and CDR2: MNHEY, SVGAGI. CDR3 length: 14 residues. Trimming shortened V by 2 bases and J by 5 bases, and 12 bases separated the two germline ends.

The V gene is TRBV9, the J gene TRBJ2-1; a possible D gene is TRBD2 (6 bases). Deletions cut 3 bases from V and 8 bases from J, with 12 bases between. The CDR3 loop spans 13 amino acids. Germline V lookup: CDR1 SGDLS, CDR2 YYNGEE. The CDR3 DNA follows: TGTGCCAGCAGCGGTTCTAGCGCCTATGAGCAGTTCTTC. Translation: CASSGSSAYEQFF.

The rearrangement links TRBV7-3 to TRBJ2-5; D call uncertain. Trimming took 4 bases from V and 2 from J, leaving 14 bases between them. Germline CDR1 SGHTA, CDR2 FQGTGA. The CDR3 sequence is 15 residues long. The CDR3: CASSSSLVGQETQYF. The CDR3, as DNA: TGTGCCAGCAGCTCATCTTTAGTGGGACAAGAGACCCAGTACTTC.